The present T cell receptor (beta chain) was sequenced within a study of PD-1 blockade in classical Hodgkin lymphoma. Study-wide points: Before treatment, TCR diversity in newly diagnosed patients was reportedly lower than in healthy donors.

With respect to this clone: The target antigen is unknown.

Described time point: cycle 4 day 1 (C4D1), after less than 7 weeks of nivolumab. No patient escaped relapse after autologous stem cell transplantation, and brentuximab vedotin exposure varied. Relapsed/refractory classical Hodgkin lymphoma patients had complete, partial or progressive responses. V was trimmed by 5 bases and J by 8 bases, leaving 19 bases between them. Germline CDR1 is MNHNY and CDR2 is SVGAGI (reference sequence). This CDR3 region has 16 residues. The repertoire was sequenced with immunoSEQ multiplex PCR; TCRdb's copy has only in-frame clones and lacks some. The sample holds 43,000 or so clones, around 80% seen once.

The source of this sequence is a human donor with classical Hodgkin lymphoma. The starting material was peripheral blood mononuclear cells (PBMCs), obtained before the fourth cycle of nivolumab. This chain uses TRBV6-6 with TRBJ1-6; the D gene is possibly TRBD1 (6 bases). The CDR3 reads CASSTVDEGGDSPLHF. The CDR3 nucleotides are TGTGCCAGCAGTACTGTAGATGAGGGGGGAGATTCACCCCTCCACTTT.